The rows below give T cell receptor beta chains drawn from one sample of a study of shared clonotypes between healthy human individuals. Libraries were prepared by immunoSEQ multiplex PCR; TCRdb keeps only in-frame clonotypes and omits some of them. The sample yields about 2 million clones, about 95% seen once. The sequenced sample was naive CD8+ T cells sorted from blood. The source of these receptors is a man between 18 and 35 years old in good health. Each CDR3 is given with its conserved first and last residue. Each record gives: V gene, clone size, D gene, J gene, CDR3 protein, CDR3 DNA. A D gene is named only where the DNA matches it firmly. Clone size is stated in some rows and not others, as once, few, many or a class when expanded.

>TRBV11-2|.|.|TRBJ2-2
CASSSERVAGELFF
TGTGCCAGCAGCTCGGAGCGGGTTGCCGGGGAGCTGTTTTTT
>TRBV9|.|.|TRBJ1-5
CASSVGDSSSNQPQHF
TGTGCCAGCAGCGTAGGGGACTCCAGTAGCAATCAGCCCCAGCATTTT
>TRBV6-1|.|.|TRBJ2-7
CASSESRGPYEQYF
TGTGCCAGCAGTGAATCCAGGGGCCCCTACGAGCAGTACTTC
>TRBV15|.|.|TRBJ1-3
CATRAGMASGNTIYF
TGTGCCACCCGGGCGGGAATGGCCTCTGGAAACACCATATATTTT
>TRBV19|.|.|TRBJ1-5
CATTARNNQPQHF
TGTGCCACCACGGCCCGGAACAATCAGCCCCAGCATTTT
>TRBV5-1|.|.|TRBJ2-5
CASSLKRDETQYF
TGCGCCAGCAGCTTGAAAAGGGATGAGACCCAGTACTTC
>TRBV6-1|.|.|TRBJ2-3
CASSGYRLGGADTQYF
TGTGCCAGCAGTGGCTACCGGCTAGGGGGGGCAGATACGCAGTATTTT
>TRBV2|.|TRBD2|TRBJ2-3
CASSSVSGGMSTDTQYF
TGTGCCAGCAGTAGCGTAAGCGGGGGAATGAGCACAGATACGCAGTATTTT
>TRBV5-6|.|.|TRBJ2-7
CASSTEAYEQYF
TGTGCCAGCAGCACCGAAGCCTACGAGCAGTACTTC
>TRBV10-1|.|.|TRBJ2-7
CASSDPPSYEQYF
TGCGCCAGCAGTGACCCTCCTTCCTACGAGCAGTACTTC
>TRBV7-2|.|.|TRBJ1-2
CASSPREGPLNYGYTF
TGTGCCAGCAGCCCCCGTGAGGGGCCCCTTAACTATGGCTACACCTTC
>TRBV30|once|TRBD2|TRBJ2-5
CAWSATSGGLETQYF
TGTGCCTGGAGTGCGACTAGCGGGGGATTAGAGACCCAGTACTTC
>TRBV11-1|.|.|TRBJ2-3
CASSFLEGADTQYF
TGTGCCAGCAGCTTCTTAGAGGGGGCAGATACGCAGTATTTT
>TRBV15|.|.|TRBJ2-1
CATSMIIADEQFF
TGTGCCACCAGCATGATTATAGCGGATGAGCAGTTCTTC
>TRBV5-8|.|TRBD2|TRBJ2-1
CASSGLAGGPGEQFF
TGTGCCAGCAGCGGCCTAGCGGGGGGGCCGGGGGAGCAGTTCTTC
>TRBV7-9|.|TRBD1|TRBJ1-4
CASSAYLTGYYEKLFF
TGTGCCAGCAGCGCTTACTTGACAGGGTATTACGAAAAACTGTTTTTT
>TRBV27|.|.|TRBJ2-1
CASSNSGPRFYNEQFF
TGTGCCAGCAGTAATTCCGGGCCTCGATTTTACAATGAGCAGTTCTTC
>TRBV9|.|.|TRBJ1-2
CASSVGPVYGYTF
TGTGCCAGCAGCGTGGGTCCAGTCTATGGCTACACCTTC
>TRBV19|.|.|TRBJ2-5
CASSADQEETQYF
TGTGCCAGTAGTGCTGATCAGGAAGAGACCCAGTACTTC
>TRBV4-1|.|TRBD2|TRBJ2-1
CASSLLAGMYNEQFF
TGCGCCAGCAGCCTATTAGCGGGGATGTACAATGAGCAGTTCTTC
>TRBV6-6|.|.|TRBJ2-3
CASSYYALTDTQYF
TGTGCCAGCAGTTACTACGCGCTCACAGATACGCAGTATTTT
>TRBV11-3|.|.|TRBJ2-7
CASSLTSGWEQYF
TGTGCCAGCAGCTTAACCTCGGGGTGGGAGCAGTACTTC
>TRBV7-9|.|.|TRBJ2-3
CASSLETSTDTQYF
TGTGCCAGCAGCTTAGAAACCAGCACAGATACGCAGTATTTT
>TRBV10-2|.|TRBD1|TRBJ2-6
CASRLGQTSSGANVLTF
TGCGCCAGCAGGCTGGGACAGACAAGCTCTGGGGCCAACGTCCTGACTTTC
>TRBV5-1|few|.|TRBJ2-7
CASSWGTSYEQYF
TGCGCCAGCAGCTGGGGGACCTCCTACGAGCAGTACTTC
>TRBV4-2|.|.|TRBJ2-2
CASSQVKGAGTGELFF
TGTGCCAGCAGCCAAGTAAAGGGGGCGGGGACCGGGGAGCTGTTTTTT
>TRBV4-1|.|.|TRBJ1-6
CASSQRPQGDYNSPLHF
TGCGCCAGCAGCCAACGTCCTCAGGGTGACTATAATTCACCCCTCCACTTT
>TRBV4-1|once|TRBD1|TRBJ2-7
CASSHEWGQGYEQYF
TGCGCCAGCAGCCATGAATGGGGACAGGGGTACGAGCAGTACTTC
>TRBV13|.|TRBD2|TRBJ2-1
CASSPGTSFLNEQFF
TGTGCCAGCAGTCCCGGGACTAGCTTCTTAAATGAGCAGTTCTTC
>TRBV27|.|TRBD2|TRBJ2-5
CASSPVLAGGPQETQYF
TGTGCCAGCAGTCCCGTCCTAGCGGGAGGGCCCCAAGAGACCCAGTACTTC
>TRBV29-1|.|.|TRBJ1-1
CSVEDAGPAEAFF
TGCAGCGTTGAAGATGCGGGTCCGGCGGAAGCTTTCTTT
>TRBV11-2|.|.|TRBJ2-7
CASSEGWEQYF
TGTGCCAGCAGCGAGGGTTGGGAGCAGTACTTC
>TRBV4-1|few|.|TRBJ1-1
CASSQSQGFYTEAFF
TGCGCCAGCAGCCAATCCCAGGGGTTCTACACTGAAGCTTTCTTT
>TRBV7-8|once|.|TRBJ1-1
CASSLGRVRDGEAFF
TGTGCCAGCAGCTTAGGCAGGGTTCGGGATGGTGAAGCTTTCTTT
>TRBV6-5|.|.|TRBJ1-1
CASSFYWRDEGTEAFF
TGTGCCAGCAGTTTCTACTGGCGGGATGAGGGCACTGAAGCTTTCTTT
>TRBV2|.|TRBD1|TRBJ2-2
CASSVPFGTENGELFF
TGTGCCAGCAGTGTACCCTTCGGGACAGAGAACGGGGAGCTGTTTTTT
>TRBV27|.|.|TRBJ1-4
CASSGGSSIEKLFF
TGTGCCAGCAGCGGGGGGAGTTCGATAGAAAAACTGTTTTTT
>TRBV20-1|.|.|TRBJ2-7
CSAILEGEQYF
TGCAGTGCTATTCTGGAGGGCGAGCAGTACTTC
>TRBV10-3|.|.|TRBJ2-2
CAISGSTLPGQGPRSGELFF
TGTGCCATCAGTGGATCAACTTTACCGGGACAAGGTCCCCGTTCCGGGGAGCTGTTTTTT
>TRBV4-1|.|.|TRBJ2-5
CASSQVRLGETQYF
TGCGCCAGCAGCCAAGTCAGGTTAGGAGAGACCCAGTACTTC
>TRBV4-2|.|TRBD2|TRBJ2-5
CASSRGLAGGETQYF
TGTGCCAGCAGCCGAGGACTAGCGGGGGGAGAGACCCAGTACTTC
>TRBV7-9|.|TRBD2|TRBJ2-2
CASSLGTSNTGELFF
TGTGCCAGCAGCTTAGGGACTAGCAACACCGGGGAGCTGTTTTTT
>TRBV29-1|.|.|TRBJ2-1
CSVDGAVGYNEQFF
TGCAGCGTTGACGGAGCTGTTGGATACAATGAGCAGTTCTTC
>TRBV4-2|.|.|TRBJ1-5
CASSQVTGSSQPQHF
TGTGCCAGCAGCCAAGTCACAGGGAGTAGTCAGCCCCAGCATTTT
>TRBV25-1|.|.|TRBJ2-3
CASSEDHDVTDTQYF
TGTGCCAGCAGTGAAGATCATGATGTGACAGATACGCAGTATTTT